This TCR beta chain was profiled in a study of cytomegalovirus exposure and HLA in healthy donors. Clones were read by immunoSEQ multiplex PCR, and TCRdb kept only the in-frame ones, dropping some. The sample records 140,000 or so clones, more than 80% being singletons. CDR1 and CDR2 (germline): MNHNS, SASEGT. The V end was cut by 7 bases, the J end by 6 bases, with 16 bases between. This CDR3 spans 15 amino acids. Study findings and constraints: Subsequent analysis revealed that first-cohort TCR clusters tended to co-occur in the 110 or so validation repertoires. Reportedly, cytomegalovirus status was diagnosed with high sensitivity and specificity. Investigators reported 164 TCR beta chains as tied to cytomegalovirus.

The approximately 120-subject validation cohort, separate from the 666-subject first cohort, included the donors. Worth noting for this clone: Its matching antigen is unknown.

The chain couples TRBV6-1 to TRBJ1-6, with D possibly being TRBD1 (5 bases). Material for sequencing was PBMCs. The receptor's source is a woman in her twenties or thirties in good health and CMV-seropositive. As DNA, the CDR3 is TGTGCCAGCACTTCCCAGGGTGGCCTTAATTCACCCCTCCACTTT. Its translation: CASTSQGGLNSPLHF.